This T cell receptor (beta chain) was sequenced in a study of cytomegalovirus exposure and HLA in healthy donors. This clone has a single count. Measured with immunoSEQ multiplex PCR; TCRdb has only the in-frame clones, and not every one. Among more than 150,000 clones listed, 80% to 85% were seen once. Germline CDR1 reads SGHAT; CDR2 reads FQNNGV. This CDR3 contains 14 residues. Trimming shortened V by 3 bases and J by 10 bases, and 18 bases separated the two germline ends. The origin of this receptor is a woman aged 18-35 years in good health and CMV-seropositive. The rearrangement joins TRBV11-2 to TRBJ1-1; D gene uncertain. The sequenced sample was PBMCs. This CDR3 is CASSFGRLTGVAFF. DNA of the CDR3: TGTGCCAGCAGCTTTGGAAGATTGACGGGTGTAGCTTTCTTT.